The text below deals with one T cell receptor (beta chain). In the original workflow: Nucleated cell counts were estimated from reference gene primer amplification. Generated by immunoSEQ multiplex PCR, the TCRdb table keeps only in-frame clones and is missing some. V and J calls and clone size come straight from that table; D and trimming were deduced from the DNA. The data contain 200,000 to 250,000 clones, 80% of them singletons. This specimen comes from a study of blood T cell repertoires in COVID-19. Study information: The United States, Italy and Spain supplied acute and convalescent COVID-19 samples.

This CDR3 is 15 amino acids long. Looked up from germline, CDR1 is KGHDR and CDR2 is SFDVKD. V shed 6 bases, J shed 10 bases, and the junction held 17 bases outside the gene matches. Sequencing was done on a sample of peripheral blood. The TCR sequence derives from a human donor in a cohort sampled during active COVID-19. The V gene is TRBV24-1, the J gene TRBJ2-7; TRBD2 aligns across 7 bases. The CDR3 loop reads CATSSSGSLRAGQYF. The CDR3 nucleotides are TGTGCCACCAGTTCATCCGGGAGTTTAAGAGCGGGACAGTACTTC.